This TCR beta chain stems from a study of CD8+ T cells in alopecia areata. Study overall: Treated patients were given 5 to 10 mg oral tofacitinib twice daily. The study, taken as a whole, reports: Especially in alopecia totalis/universalis, lesional scalp showed greater clonality than normal scalp did.

Following extraction, RNA underwent reverse transcription to cDNA, which served as the sequencing template. Using immunoSEQ multiplex PCR, the repertoire was profiled, and TCRdb retains in-frame clones only, with some absent. This table holds around 98,000 clones, 35% to 50% found once. Trimming took 0 bases from V and 2 from J, leaving 8 bases between them. In germline, CDR1 is SGDLS, CDR2 YYNGEE. There are 14 residues in the CDR3. Peripheral blood samples and lesional scalp punch biopsies were obtained from alopecia areata patients. Regarding this clone: Its antigen is as yet unknown.

J is TRBJ1-2 and V is TRBV9; D is undetermined. The sequence was obtained from a human donor with alopecia areata. The sequenced material came from CD4+ T cells sorted from blood. The CDR3 nucleotides are TGTGCCAGCAGCGTAGGGCACGGGAACTATGGCTACACCTTC. Protein sequence: CASSVGHGNYGYTF.